These T cell receptor beta chains were read from a single sample in a study of long-term antiretroviral therapy in people with HIV. TCRdb's table, derived via immunoSEQ multiplex PCR, lists solely in-frame clones and lacks some. The data hold about 35,000 clones, with around 94% observed a single time. The sequenced sample was unsorted PBMCs, obtained 4.1 years after starting antiretroviral therapy. Receptors originate from a woman aged 50 to 60 with HIV. Each CDR3 is given with its conserved first and last residue. A D gene is named only where the DNA matches it firmly. Rows give clone size only sometimes, using once, few, many, or a class for an expanded clone.

>TRBD1|TRBV19|-|TRBJ2-1
TGTGCCAGTAGTAAGTACAGGGGGACCTACAATGAGCAGTTCTTC
CASSKYRGTYNEQFF
>-|TRBV15|-|TRBJ1-6
TGTGCCACCAGCAGAGAGAGACATCCTGTTAATTCACCCCTCCACTTT
CATSRERHPVNSPLHF
>-|TRBV11-2|-|TRBJ2-5
TGTGCCAGCAGCTTGGCTCAGGGACGGGCCCAGTACTTC
CASSLAQGRAQYF
>-|TRBV5-5|-|TRBJ2-5
TGTGCCAGCAGCCCCGGGATCGTGGAGACCCAGTACTTC
CASSPGIVETQYF
>-|TRBV4-3|once|TRBJ2-5
TGCGCCAGCAGCCAAGAACGTCATTCCCAAGAGACCCAGTACTTC
CASSQERHSQETQYF
>-|TRBV5-6|-|TRBJ1-3
TGTGCCAGCAGCTTACGCCCGCCCGCTACAGGGAGAGCTGGAAACACCATATATTTT
CASSLRPPATGRAGNTIYF
>-|TRBV6-6|-|TRBJ2-5
TGTGCCAGCAGTTTGGGACTGCCCCCCCAAGAGACCCAGTACTTC
CASSLGLPPQETQYF
>TRBD1|TRBV19|-|TRBJ1-2
TGTGCCAGTAAGGACAGGGCGGCCTATGGCTACACCTTC
CASKDRAAYGYTF
>-|TRBV5-6|-|TRBJ2-4
TGTGCCAGCAGCCTCGGAGGCATACTAGCCAAAAACATTCAGTACTTC
CASSLGGILAKNIQYF
>-|TRBV11-2|-|TRBJ2-3
TGTGCCAGCAGCTTAGGTTGGGGCTTCACAGATACGCAGTATTTT
CASSLGWGFTDTQYF
>TRBD2|TRBV7-2|-|TRBJ2-2
TGTGCCAGCAGCCCGGGGACTAGCGGGCCCACCGGGGAGCTGTTTTTT
CASSPGTSGPTGELFF
>TRBD1|TRBV13|-|TRBJ2-2
TGTGCCAGCAGCCACCAGGGGGCTGGCGGGGAGCTGTTTTTT
CASSHQGAGGELFF
>-|TRBV5-1|-|TRBJ2-2
TGCGCCAGCAGCTACACGGGACTCAACACCGGGGAGCTGTTTTTT
CASSYTGLNTGELFF
>-|TRBV25-1|-|TRBJ1-4
TGTGCCAGCAGTGAATGGAAGGGGGAAGGTAATGAAAAACTGTTTTTT
CASSEWKGEGNEKLFF
>TRBD1|TRBV2|-|TRBJ2-3
TGTGCCAGTGATTGGGGGACAGGACGTGTTGATACGCAGTATTTT
CASDWGTGRVDTQYF
>-|TRBV4-1|-|TRBJ2-7
TGCGCCAGCAGCCAATGGATCGGGGATAGCTCCTACGAGCAGTACTTC
CASSQWIGDSSYEQYF
>-|TRBV12-5|-|TRBJ1-2
TGTGCTAGTGACCACGCCGGGACACCTAACTATGGCTACACCTTC
CASDHAGTPNYGYTF